Shown below are 2 T cell receptor beta chains from a single sample sequenced in a study of shared clonotypes between healthy human individuals (dated by TCRdb to the early 2020s). CD8 naive samples were obtained by positive selection for CCR7 among CD45RO-negative cells, yielding a CD45RA+CCR7+ population from which TemRA cells were excluded. The library relied on the immunoSEQ multiplex PCR assay. The table was pulled from immuneACCESS by TCRdb, which kept in-frame rearrangements only. Such tables lose some clones; where checked, under half of the loss comes from unresolved V genes, and the rest has no known cause. The sample table shows around 1.9 million clones, and roughly 91% are seen once. The top ten hold 1.5% to 2% of the sample. Sequencing input: naive CD8+ T cells from PBMCs. Per the publication, the cell subset or site label means: CD45RA+CCR7+. The receptors stem from a man younger than 30 in good health. Some clones in this sample may be carry-over from other donors' samples.

For the CDR3, the DNA is TGCAGCGTTGACGACTTAGGACAGGGGAGCTATGGCTACACCTTC. This gives the protein CSVDDLGQGSYGYTF. This chain joins TRBV29-1 and TRBJ1-2; 9 bases are shared with TRBD1. CDR1 is SQVTM and CDR2 is ANQGSEA in the germline V gene. Trimming cost V 3 bases and J 4 bases; bases outside gene matches: 9. The CDR3 spans 15 residues.

To note about this clone: The identical CDR3 is also encoded by other nucleotide sequences in the sample. V usage is TRBV9 and J usage is TRBJ2-7; TRBD2 is a possible D gene (7 bases). The CDR3 covers 13 residues. CDR1 SGDLS and CDR2 YYNGEE come from the germline V gene. Trimming took off 5 bases at V and 3 bases at J, with 12 bases between the two ends. In DNA, the CDR3 is TGTGCCAGCAGTTTAAGGGGGGGCTACGAGCAGTACTTC. This gives the protein CASSLRGGYEQYF.